This record covers a single T cell receptor (beta chain). This clonotype was seen ten or more times. Its antigen target is currently unknown. No much larger clone is present one base from it, and per-base qualities are unavailable. These data belong to a study of CD8 T cells in ankylosing spondylitis (dated by TCRdb to 2016 to 2017). General notes on the study: To find TCR variants linked to disease, the study profiled T cell receptor beta repertoires in ankylosing spondylitis patients and healthy donors. Peripheral blood was sampled, and synovial fluid was additionally collected from ankylosing spondylitis patients. In total, the full study cohort was made up of approximately 99 healthy donors and 25 or so ankylosing spondylitis patients. What the study reported, not specific to this receptor: Some TCR beta motif variants had previously been reported in synovial fluid and blood of reactive arthritis patients, which suggested common disease-initiation mechanisms. A TCR beta motif of eight highly homologous amino acid variants appeared characteristic of blood from ankylosing spondylitis patients. The disease-linked clones had a CD8+ phenotype and were found at relatively low frequencies in peripheral blood. The disease-linked clones were reported to be significantly enriched in matched synovial fluid samples from ankylosing spondylitis patients.

The germline V gene gives CDR1 as SGHVS and CDR2 as FNYEAQ. The CDR3 spans 12 residues, from the cysteine through the phenylalanine. Only the CDR3 portion is preserved as DNA: 36 bases, with reading frame beginning at the first base. Trimming costs V 4 bases and J 8 bases, and their ends lie 9 bases apart. TCRdb shows the sequencer as Illumina HiSeq 2500. TCR beta libraries were prepared by quantitative 5'-RACE with molecular barcodes. Concerning the study's data processing: A new computational method, built on a probabilistic model of VDJ rearrangement, was used to identify disease-linked TCR variants. The public reads were reprocessed in TCRdb via fastp at Q25 and MiXCR, keeping in-frame beta chains. Each record represents a unique CDR3 protein, reported with the most common genes and DNA among its rows. In this record, the V and J calls reflect TCRdb's handling and not the investigators' own analysis. This sample gives 800,000 to 900,000 distinct CDR3 sequences in total; 10% to 15% of them show up just once. Approximately 0.46% of the sample is in the top ten clones.

This receptor was taken from a male donor with ankylosing spondylitis. The sample taken for sequencing was blood, either unsorted or a sorted T cell fraction (not recorded which). The chain uses TRBV7-6 and TRBJ1-3, with a weak D call of TRBD1 (5 bases match). The DNA is TGTGCCAGCAGCTCGGGAGGGGACACCATATATTTT. This yields the protein CASSSGGDTIYF.